This T cell receptor (beta chain) was sequenced during a study of low-dose radiotherapy and immunotherapy resistance in tumors. At the level of the study: At a dose of 200 mg/m2, intravenous cyclophosphamide was given every two weeks, one day before radiation and immunotherapy. Daily intake of oral aspirin 300 mg by patients lasted four cycles and began on cycle 1 day 1.

TRAV- and TRBV-specific primers primed first-strand cDNA, covering alpha and beta chains. Amplification, which lasted 20 to 25 PCR cycles, used a constant-region primer and V-primer adapter to amplify TCRs. TCRdb independently ran MiXCR on the reads; one entry per CDR3 protein. Here the sample spans over 9,000 distinct CDR3 sequences, approximately 40% being singletons. The CDR3 is 13 amino acids. There are a few counts of this clonotype. At one boundary the junction diverges from the germline segment, which might be a read error. Along with nivolumab and ipilimumab, donors received aspirin, low-dose cyclophosphamide and low-dose radiotherapy. Patients eligible had advanced solid tumors without tumor-infiltrating lymphocytes.

The V and J genes are TRBV5-3 and TRBJ1-2; no clear D. TRBV5-3 is annotated as an ORF whose role is uncertain. The TCR sequence derives from a human donor with advanced metastatic prostate, ovarian, gallbladder or colorectal cancer (not recorded which). This table probably holds off-target reads from a library built for another chain. The DNA for the CDR3 is TGTGCCAGCAGCTTGGAGGAGTCGCGTGGCTACACCTTC. It translates to CASSLEESRGYTF.